This record looks at one T cell receptor (beta chain) sequence and its context. The antigen remains undetermined. Patient tissue came from resections in Japan or China, 2014–2017. TCRdb's copy holds only in-frame clones and misses some; the assay was immunoSEQ multiplex PCR. Counted here are about 15,000 clones, 81% occurring once; the ten biggest clones make up approximately 3.1%. The source of the sample is a study of immune evolution from preneoplasia to lung adenocarcinoma. The overall study: HLA loss of heterozygosity: 5.5% to 8.5% AIS, around 16% MIA, about 35% ADC, none AAH. Study results and limitations: From normal lung to invasive adenocarcinoma, top clone frequencies appeared to decrease.

V gave up 5 bases and J gave up 11 bases, with 17 bases separating them. The CDR3 contains 12 residues. Germline lookup yields CDR1 GTSNPN and CDR2 SVGIG (reference sequence). This receptor was taken from a person between 60 and 79 years old with lung adenocarcinoma. V usage is TRBV30 and J usage is TRBJ2-3, with D perhaps TRBD2 (6 bases). Sequenced: FFPE minimally invasive lung adenocarcinoma tissue. CDR3 loop: CAWGTSTVVQYF. The CDR3 coding sequence is TGTGCCTGGGGGACTTCCACCGTGGTGCAGTATTTT.